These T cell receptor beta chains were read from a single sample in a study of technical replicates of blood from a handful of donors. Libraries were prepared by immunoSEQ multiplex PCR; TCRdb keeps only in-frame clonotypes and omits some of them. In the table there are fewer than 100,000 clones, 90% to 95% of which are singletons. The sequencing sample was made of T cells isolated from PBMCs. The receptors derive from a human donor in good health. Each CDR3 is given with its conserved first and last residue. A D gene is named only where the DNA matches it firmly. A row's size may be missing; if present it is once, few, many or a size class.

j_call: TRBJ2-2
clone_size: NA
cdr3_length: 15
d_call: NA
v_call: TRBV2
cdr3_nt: TGTGCCAGCAGTGAGGAGGACAGTCCCGTCGGGGAGCTGTTTTTT
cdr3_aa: CASSEEDSPVGELFF

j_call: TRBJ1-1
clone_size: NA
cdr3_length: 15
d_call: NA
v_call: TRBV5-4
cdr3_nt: TGTGCCAGCAGCCAGGACACTAAGATGAACACTGAAGCTTTCTTT
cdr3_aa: CASSQDTKMNTEAFF

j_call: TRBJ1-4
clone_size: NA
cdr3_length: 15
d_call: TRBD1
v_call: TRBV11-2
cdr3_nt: TGTGCCAGCAGCTTGGGGACAGTAGCTAATGAAAAACTGTTTTTT
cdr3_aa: CASSLGTVANEKLFF

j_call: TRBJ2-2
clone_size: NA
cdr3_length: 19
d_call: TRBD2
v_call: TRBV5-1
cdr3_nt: TGCGCCAGCAGCTTGGAACTAGCGGAGTGGAGTTGGGCAACCGGGGAGCTGTTTTTT
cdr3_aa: CASSLELAEWSWATGELFF

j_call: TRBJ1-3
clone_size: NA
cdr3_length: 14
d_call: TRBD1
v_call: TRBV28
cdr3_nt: TGTGCCGGAGGGACAGGCAGCTCTGGAAACACCATATATTTT
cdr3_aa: CAGGTGSSGNTIYF

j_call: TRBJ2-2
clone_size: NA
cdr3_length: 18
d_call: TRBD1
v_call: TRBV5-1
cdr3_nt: TGCGCCAGCAGCTTATTCGTGGGACAGGGTGTCGTCGGCGGGGAGCTGTTTTTT
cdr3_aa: CASSLFVGQGVVGGELFF

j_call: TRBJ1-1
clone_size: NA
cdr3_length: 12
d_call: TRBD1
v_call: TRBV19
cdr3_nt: TGTGCCAGTAGTATCACCCAGGGGGCAGCTTTCTTT
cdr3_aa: CASSITQGAAFF

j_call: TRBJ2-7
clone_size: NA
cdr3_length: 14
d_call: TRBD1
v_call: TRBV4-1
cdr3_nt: TGCGCCAGCAGCCATACCGGGACAGCCTACGAGCAGTACTTC
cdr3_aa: CASSHTGTAYEQYF

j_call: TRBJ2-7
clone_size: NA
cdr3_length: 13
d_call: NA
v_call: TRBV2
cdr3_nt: TGTGCCAGCGTAGGCAGTGGGGGAGGCGAGCAGTACTTC
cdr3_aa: CASVGSGGGEQYF

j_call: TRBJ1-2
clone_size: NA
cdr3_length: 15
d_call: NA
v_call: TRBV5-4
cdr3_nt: TGTGCCAGCAGCTTCGCCGGTGTTGAGGTCTATGGCTACACCTTC
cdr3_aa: CASSFAGVEVYGYTF

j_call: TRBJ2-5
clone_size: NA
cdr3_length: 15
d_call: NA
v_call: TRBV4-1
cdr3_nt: TGCGCCAGCAGCCAAGATCACCTAGCACAAGAGACCCAGTACTTC
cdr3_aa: CASSQDHLAQETQYF

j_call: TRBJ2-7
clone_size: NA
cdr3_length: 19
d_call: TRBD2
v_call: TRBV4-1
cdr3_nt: TGCGCCAGCAGCCAAGATCCTTGGGTGGGCGGGGGGGCATCCTACGAGCAGTACTTC
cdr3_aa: CASSQDPWVGGGASYEQYF

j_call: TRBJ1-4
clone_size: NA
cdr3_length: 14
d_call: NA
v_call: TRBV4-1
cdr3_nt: TGCGCCAGCAGCTACAGACAGCTTAATGAAAAACTGTTTTTT
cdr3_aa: CASSYRQLNEKLFF

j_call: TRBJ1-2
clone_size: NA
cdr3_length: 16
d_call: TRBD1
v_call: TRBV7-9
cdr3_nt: TGTGCCAGCAGCTTAGCCTCCGGACAGGGCCTCTATGGCTACACCTTC
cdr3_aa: CASSLASGQGLYGYTF

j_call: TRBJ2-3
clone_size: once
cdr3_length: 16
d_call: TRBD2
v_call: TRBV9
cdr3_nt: TGTGCCAGCAGCGCTAGCGGGGCTTCTAGCACAGATACGCAGTATTTT
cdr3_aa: CASSASGASSTDTQYF

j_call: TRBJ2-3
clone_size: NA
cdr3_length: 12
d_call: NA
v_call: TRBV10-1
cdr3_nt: TGCGCCAGCGGGGAGACCACAGATACGCAGTATTTT
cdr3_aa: CASGETTDTQYF

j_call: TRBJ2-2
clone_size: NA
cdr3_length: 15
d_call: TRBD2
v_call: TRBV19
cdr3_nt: TGTGCCAGTGTGAGCGGGGGGGCTGGGACCGGGGAGCTGTTTTTT
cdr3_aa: CASVSGGAGTGELFF

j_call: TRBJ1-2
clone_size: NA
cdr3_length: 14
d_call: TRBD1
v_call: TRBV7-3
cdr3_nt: TGTGCCAGCAGCCCTCGTCAGGGGGCCTATGGCTACACCTTC
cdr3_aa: CASSPRQGAYGYTF

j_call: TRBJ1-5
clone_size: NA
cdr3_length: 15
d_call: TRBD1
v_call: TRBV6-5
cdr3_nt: TGTGCCAGCAGTTACTCGGGGGACAGGAATCAGCCCCAGCATTTT
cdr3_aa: CASSYSGDRNQPQHF

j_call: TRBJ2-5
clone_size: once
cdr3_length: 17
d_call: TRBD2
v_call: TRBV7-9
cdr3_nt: TGTGCCAGCAGCTTAGGGAGACTAGCCCAATTGGAAGAGACCCAGTACTTC
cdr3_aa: CASSLGRLAQLEETQYF

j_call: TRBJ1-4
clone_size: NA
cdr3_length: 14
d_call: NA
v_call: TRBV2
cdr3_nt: TGTGCCAGCAGTCCTATTACAACTAATGAAAAACTGTTTTTT
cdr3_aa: CASSPITTNEKLFF

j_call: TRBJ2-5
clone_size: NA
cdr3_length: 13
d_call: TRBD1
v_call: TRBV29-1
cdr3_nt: TGCAGCGTCCGGTCCTACAGGGGGGAGACCCAGTACTTC
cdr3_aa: CSVRSYRGETQYF

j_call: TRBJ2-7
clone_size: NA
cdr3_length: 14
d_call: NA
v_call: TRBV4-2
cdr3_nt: TGTGCCAGCAGCCAAGACTCCGCCGCAGGGGAGCAGTACTTC
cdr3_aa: CASSQDSAAGEQYF

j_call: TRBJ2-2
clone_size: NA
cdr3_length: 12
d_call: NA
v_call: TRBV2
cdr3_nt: TGTGCCAGCACTGGGGGGTCCGGGGAGCTGTTTTTT
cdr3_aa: CASTGGSGELFF

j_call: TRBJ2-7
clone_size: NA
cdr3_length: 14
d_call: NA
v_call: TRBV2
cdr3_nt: TGTGCCAGCACCCCAGGGGTAGACTGGTACGAGCAGTACTTC
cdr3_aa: CASTPGVDWYEQYF

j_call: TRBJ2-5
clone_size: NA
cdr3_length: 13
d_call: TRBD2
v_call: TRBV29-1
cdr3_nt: TGCAGCGTTGGTTCCGCGGGGGAAGGGACCCAGTACTTC
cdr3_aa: CSVGSAGEGTQYF